The 28 T cell receptor beta chains presented below share a single source sample, sequenced in a study of response to subunit inactivated influenza vaccine. TCRdb fed the RT-PCR reads into MiXCR, producing one record per CDR3 protein. Here the sample spans more than 150,000 distinct CDR3 sequences, roughly 8.7% being singletons. Sequenced here: non-naive T cells sorted from PBMCs, sampled on the day of vaccination. Receptor source: a man aged 50-60 years who received an inactivated influenza vaccine.

This clonotype was observed a handful of times. The chain has TRBV4-2 and TRBJ2-1; D gene unclear. Trimming took 0 bases from V and 6 from J, leaving 9 bases between them. CDR3 length: 14 amino acids. The V gene's germline CDR1 is LGHNA and CDR2 YNFKEQ. CDR3 in DNA: TGTGCCAGCAGCCAAGATCGCTGGACCAATGAGCAGTTCTTC. Translated: CASSQDRWTNEQFF.

This clonotype was observed a few times. This chain links TRBV19 with TRBJ1-5; 7 nucleotides align to TRBD1. The CDR3 is 13 residues long. The V gene's germline CDR1 is LNHDA and CDR2 SQIVND (reference sequence). The V and J ends lost 10 bases and 3 bases, in that order; junction bases with no gene match: 6. CDR3 DNA sequence: TGTGCCATCTCAGGGGGTTTCAATCAGCCCCAGCATTTT. Its translation: CAISGGFNQPQHF.

The CDR3 spells CSAYLIRTGGGGYTF. DNA for the CDR3: TGCAGTGCTTATTTAATACGGACAGGGGGCGGTGGCTACACCTTC. The gene calls are TRBV20-1 and TRBJ1-2; TRBD1 agrees at 11 bases. This CDR3 has 15 amino acids. Germline V gives CDR1 DFQATT, CDR2 SNEGSKA (reference sequence). Losses at the gene ends were 5 bases for V and 7 bases for J; bases not matched to a gene: 12.

This clonotype occurred a few times. The chain's CDR3 is CASRVGRAPTGELFF. DNA for the CDR3: TGTGCCAGTAGGGTGGGCAGGGCTCCCACCGGGGAGCTGTTTTTT. The chain couples TRBV19 to TRBJ2-2, with D perhaps TRBD1 (5 bases). The CDR3 runs 15 residues. Germline CDR1 LNHDA, CDR2 SQIVND (reference sequence). Trimming took 6 bases from V and 4 from J, leaving 15 bases between them.

This clonotype occurred many times. The CDR3 bases are TGTGCCAGCAGTCTGGGACTAACGGGAGAGCAGTTCTTC. It specifies CASSLGLTGEQFF. The rearrangement joins TRBV6-1 to TRBJ2-1; 7 bases map to TRBD2. Unmatched junction bases numbered 8, after V lost 5 bases and J lost 10 bases. This CDR3 spans 13 amino acids. Germline-derived CDR1 and CDR2 are MNHNS and SASEGT.

This clonotype has just a few counts. The chain carries TRBV9 and TRBJ2-1; D not certain. The germline V gene encodes CDR1 SGDLS and CDR2 YYNGEE. The CDR3 extends over 15 amino acids. V was clipped by 0 bases and J by 3 bases, with 10 bases between them. CDR3 nucleotide sequence: TGTGCCAGCAGCGTAGTACCCACGTACTACAATGAGCAGTTCTTC. This encodes CASSVVPTYYNEQFF. The full variable domain, rest sourced from reference TRBV9 and TRBJ2-1, is DSGVTQTPKHLITATGQRVTLRCSPRSGDLSVYWYQQSLDQGLQFLIQYYNGEERAKGNILERFSAQQFPDLHSELNLSSLELGDSALYFCASSVVPTYYNEQFFGPGTRLTVL.

The chain is built from TRBV20-1 and TRBJ1-4, with D perhaps matching TRBD1 (6 bases). The germline CDR1 and CDR2 sequences are DFQATT and SNEGSKA (reference sequence). The CDR3 runs to 14 residues. V was cut by 0 bases and J by 7 bases, with 12 bases left in between. The chain's CDR3 is CSARDPRGSEKLFF. The CDR3 DNA sequence: TGCAGTGCTAGAGATCCCAGGGGTAGTGAAAAACTGTTTTTT.

This CDR3 is CSAVPITGGIYEQYF. The CDR3 region has the DNA TGCAGTGCTGTTCCAATCACAGGGGGCATCTACGAGCAGTACTTC. The rearrangement uses TRBV20-1 and TRBJ2-7; 9 bases agree with TRBD1. V gave up 5 bases and J gave up 3 bases; unmatched junction bases: 11. CDR3 length: 15 amino acids. Germline CDR1 DFQATT, CDR2 SNEGSKA (reference sequence).

This clonotype appeared many times. The chain joins TRBV20-1 to TRBJ2-3, with 10 bases matching TRBD2. The CDR3 loop spans 16 amino acids. The V gene's germline CDR1 is DFQATT and CDR2 SNEGSKA (reference sequence). After removal of 1 base from V and 5 bases from J, the junction contained 9 bases not matched to a gene. The chain's CDR3 is CSARVSSGRAVDTQYF. In DNA form, the CDR3 reads TGCAGTGCTAGAGTGTCCAGCGGGAGGGCCGTAGATACGCAGTATTTT.

This clonotype was detected ten times or more. The genes are TRBV12-3 or TRBV12-4 and TRBJ1-2, with 7 bases fitting TRBD1. The CDR3 sequence is 16 residues long. V trimming: 5 bases; J trimming: 8 bases; junction bases outside the gene matches: 17. The CDR3 DNA is TGTGCCAGCAGTCCAGGGGGGGGACAATCGTCGTCGGGCTACACCTTC. Its translation: CASSPGGGQSSSGYTF.

The chain uses TRBV5-1 and TRBJ2-1; TRBD1 aligns across 11 bases. The V segment lost 4 bases and the J segment 2 bases; nucleotides outside the gene matches: 5. The CDR3 extends over 16 amino acids. The germline V gene encodes CDR1 SGHRS and CDR2 YFSETQ. The CDR3 spells CASSGGGQGAYNEQFF. The CDR3 nucleotides read TGCGCCAGCAGCGGGGGGGGACAGGGGGCCTACAATGAGCAGTTCTTC.

This clonotype was counted at least ten times. This sequence joins TRBV7-9 and TRBJ2-7; 7 bases line up with TRBD1. The V segment lost 5 bases and the J segment 5 bases; nucleotides outside the gene matches: 3. Germline V gene data show CDR1 as SEHNR and CDR2 as FQNEAQ (reference sequence). The CDR3 has 12 residues. The CDR3 DNA reads as TGTGCCAGCAGCCCCGACAGGGACGAGCAGTACTTC. Its protein product is CASSPDRDEQYF.

This clonotype was detected many times. The chain links TRBV4-2 to TRBJ1-5, with a possible D match to TRBD1 (5 bases). Germline loops: CDR1 LGHNA, CDR2 YNFKEQ. The CDR3 has 16 residues. Trimming stripped 0 bases from V and 2 bases from J, with 11 bases between. The CDR3 DNA reads as TGTGCCAGCAGCCAAGATCCCCAGGGAGGCAATCAGCCCCAGCATTTT. Translated: CASSQDPQGGNQPQHF.

This clonotype was detected only a few times. V and J are TRBV6-1 and TRBJ2-7; weak D call: TRBD2 (5 bases). V was cut by 6 bases and J by 3 bases, with 15 bases left in between. Germline values: CDR1 MNHNS, CDR2 SASEGT. The CDR3 runs 14 residues. The DNA of the CDR3 is TGTGCCAGCAGCCAGACGGGGAACCTCTACGAGCAGTACTTC. Its protein is CASSQTGNLYEQYF.

This clonotype appeared many times. The chain uses TRBV5-1 and TRBJ1-4; D is undetermined. Germline lookup yields CDR1 SGHRS and CDR2 YFSETQ. The CDR3 totals 15 residues. Deletions cut 3 bases from V and 0 bases from J, with 9 bases between. The CDR3 bases are TGCGCCAGCAGCTCAGGACGGACAACTAATGAAAAACTGTTTTTT. This codes for CASSSGRTTNEKLFF.

This clonotype was counted between two and nine times. CDR3 protein: CASTPIGGQGLGLRNEQFF. The CDR3 DNA is TGTGCCAGCACACCGATAGGGGGACAGGGGTTAGGTCTTAGAAATGAGCAGTTCTTC. The V call is TRBV5-6, the J call TRBJ2-1, with 10 bases lining up with TRBD1. The J segment lost 7 bases and the V segment lost 6 bases, leaving 22 bases of the junction unmatched. This CDR3 region has 19 residues. Germline loops: CDR1 SGHDT, CDR2 YYEEEE.

The V and J genes are TRBV10-3 and TRBJ2-1; a possible D gene is TRBD2 (5 bases). This CDR3 contains 11 residues. Looked up from germline, CDR1 is ENHRY and CDR2 is SYGVKD. Between the trimmed V and J ends, which lost 3 bases and 15 bases, there was a span of 12 bases. CDR3 protein: CAISDRRMVFF. The CDR3 DNA reads TGTGCCATCAGTGACCGGAGGATGGTGTTCTTC.

This clonotype was counted at least ten times. V and J are TRBV27 and TRBJ1-1; D remains unclear. This CDR3 is 14 amino acids long. Trimming cost V 3 bases and J 0 bases, with 8 bases left between them. Germline CDR1 and CDR2: MNHEY and SMNVEV (reference sequence). CDR3: CASSFAAMNTEAFF. In DNA, the CDR3 is TGTGCCAGCAGTTTTGCGGCCATGAACACTGAAGCTTTCTTT.

This clonotype has at least ten counts. The J gene is TRBJ2-4, the V gene TRBV15; TRBD2 aligns across 7 bases. V shed 3 bases and J 3 bases; nucleotides not matched to a gene: 20. Looked up from germline, CDR1 is LNHNV and CDR2 is YYDKDF (reference sequence). The CDR3 loop spans 20 amino acids. CDR3 protein: CATSSLPLAGFVLGKNIQYF. DNA for the CDR3: TGTGCCACCAGCAGTTTGCCATTAGCGGGCTTTGTGTTGGGCAAAAACATTCAGTACTTC.

J is TRBJ1-1 and V is TRBV2; weak D call: TRBD1 (6 bases). Trimming cost V 0 bases and J 1 base, with 9 bases left between them. CDR1 and CDR2 from the germline V gene are SNHLY and FYNNEI. This CDR3 contains 15 residues. CDR3 DNA sequence: TGTGCCAGCAGTGAAGCGGGCAGGGGGAACACTGAAGCTTTCTTT. Residues: CASSEAGRGNTEAFF.

This clonotype was picked up a small number of times. This rearrangement joins TRBV7-8 to TRBJ1-5; unclear D gene. The length of the CDR3 is 14 residues. Between the trimmed V and J ends, which lost 1 base and 8 bases, there was a span of 12 bases. CDR1 and CDR2 (germline): SGHVS, FQNEAQ. The CDR3 loop is CASSLDNIFKPQHF. CDR3 nucleotide sequence: TGTGCCAGCAGCTTAGATAACATCTTTAAGCCCCAGCATTTT.

In its sample, this clonotype was seen many times. The chain is built from TRBV20-1 and TRBJ2-3; D remains ambiguous. Trimming took off 3 bases at V and 1 base at J, with 8 bases between the two ends. This CDR3 is built from 13 residues. The germline V gene has CDR1 DFQATT and CDR2 SNEGSKA (reference sequence). The CDR3 spells CSARYQGTDTQYF. The CDR3 region has the DNA TGCAGTGCTAGGTACCAGGGCACAGATACGCAGTATTTT.

CDR3 loop: CASSALWGGTDTQYF. For the CDR3, the DNA is TGTGCCAGCAGTGCCCTTTGGGGGGGCACAGATACGCAGTATTTT. The rearrangement joins TRBV6-2 or TRBV6-3 to TRBJ2-3, with D possibly matching TRBD2 (6 bases). Trimming pared 5 bases from V and 1 base from J, leaving 13 bases between. The length of the CDR3 is 15 residues. Looked up from germline, CDR1 is MNHEY and CDR2 is SVGEGT.

The chain employs TRBV7-9 and TRBJ2-3, with 10 bases lining up with TRBD2. Germline CDR1 SEHNR, CDR2 FQNEAQ (reference sequence). J gave up 4 bases and V 11 bases, and 15 bases lay outside the gene matches. The CDR3 spans 16 residues. The DNA for the CDR3 is TGTGCCGTCAGCCAACTAGCGGGGAGCATATCAGATACGCAGTATTTT. This translates into CAVSQLAGSISDTQYF.

In this sample, this clonotype turned up a few times. V gene TRBV20-1 combines with J gene TRBJ2-5, with a weak D call TRBD2 (6 bases). The CDR3 has 14 amino acids. CDR1 and CDR2 from the germline V gene are DFQATT and SNEGSKA (reference sequence). V lost 1 base and J 7 bases, leaving 16 bases between the germline ends. The CDR3 DNA reads TGCAGTGCTAGAGTAAGGGGAGGTCTCGTGACCCAGTACTTC. Its protein is CSARVRGGLVTQYF.

In this sample, this clonotype turned up many times. This chain connects TRBV29-1 to TRBJ2-5; 11 bases align to TRBD2. CDR1 and CDR2 from the germline V gene are SQVTM and ANQGSEA. V was clipped by 0 bases and J by 2 bases; unmatched bases: 5. CDR3 length: 16 residues. CDR3 sequence (DNA): TGCAGCGTTGAAGATAGGGTAGCGGGAGGGCAAGAGACCCAGTACTTC. This translates into CSVEDRVAGGQETQYF.

The chain carries TRBV7-9 and TRBJ2-1, with TRBD2 matching 9 bases. This CDR3 region has 14 residues. V lost 5 bases, J lost 9 bases, and 8 bases stayed unmatched. Per germline, CDR1 SEHNR and CDR2 FQNEAQ (reference sequence). CDR3 residues: CASSPLAGVSEQFF. In DNA, the CDR3 is TGTGCCAGCAGCCCATTAGCGGGAGTAAGTGAGCAGTTCTTC. Full variable domain (rest looked up from reference TRBV7-9 and TRBJ2-1): DTGVSQNPRHKITKRGQNVTFRCDPISEHNRLYWYRQTLGQGPEFLTYFQNEAQLEKSRLLSDRFSAERPKGSFSTLEIQRTEQGDSAMYLCASSPLAGVSEQFFGPGTRLTVL.

The gene calls are TRBV28 and TRBJ1-6, with D perhaps matching TRBD1 (6 bases). Trimming cost V 8 bases and J 6 bases, with 11 bases left between them. CDR3 length equals 13 residues. Germline values: CDR1 MDHEN, CDR2 SYDVKM. The CDR3 reads CASQGLPNSPLHF. The CDR3 region has the DNA TGTGCCAGCCAGGGGCTCCCTAATTCACCCCTCCACTTT.